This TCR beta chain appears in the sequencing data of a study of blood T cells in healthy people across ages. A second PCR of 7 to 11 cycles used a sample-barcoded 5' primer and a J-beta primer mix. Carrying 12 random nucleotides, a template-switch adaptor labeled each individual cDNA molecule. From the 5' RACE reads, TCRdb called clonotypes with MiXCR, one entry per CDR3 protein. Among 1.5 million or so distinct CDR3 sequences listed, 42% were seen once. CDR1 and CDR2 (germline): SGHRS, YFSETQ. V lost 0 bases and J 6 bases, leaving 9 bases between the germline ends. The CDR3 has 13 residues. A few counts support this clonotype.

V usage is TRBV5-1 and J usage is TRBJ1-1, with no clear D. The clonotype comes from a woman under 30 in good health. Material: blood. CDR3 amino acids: CASSLADGSEAFF. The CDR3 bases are TGCGCCAGCAGCTTGGCCGACGGATCTGAAGCTTTCTTT.